This T cell receptor (beta chain) was recorded in a study of post-analysis software for immune sequencing data (dated by TCRdb to 2015 to 2017). Context from the whole study: Recorded disease courses included relapsing-remitting, secondary progressive and progressive-relapsing multiple sclerosis, with some patients lacking subtype annotation. Patient repertoires were compared against about a dozen previously published healthy control repertoires from donors aged roughly 6 to 25 years. A subset of samples was prepared in parallel using single-end sample barcoding, then pooled and co-amplified after Illumina adapter ligation.

This clonotype was observed a handful of times. This receptor's antigen is unknown. Qualities for individual bases were not recorded, and no much larger clone is one base off. The full study reports these points: Significantly higher frequencies in patients than in controls were found for five or six TRBV segments, including TRBV5-6, TRBV5-1 and TRBV20-1. The multiple sclerosis patient group was slightly younger than the control group. When samples were clustered directly using the F measure, samples prepared in the same batch co-clustered strongly, which prompted a batch-effect correction. Compared with controls, multiple sclerosis patients had significantly lower normalized Chao1 diversity, a finding suggesting substantial peripheral T-cell clonal expansion.

The library was generated by PCR. TCRdb shows the sequencer as Illumina HiSeq 2500. Unique molecular identifiers were incorporated into TCR beta cDNA libraries to reduce PCR and sequencing biases. Approximately 500,000 cDNA molecules were obtained per 1 to 10 million input T cells, so each molecule approximated one T cell. The same protocol used for the earlier healthy control dataset was applied to prepare and sequence the patient libraries. Samples belonging to the same batch were prepared together, multiplexed and sequenced on a shared HiSeq lane. Per the original workflow: Raw barcoded reads were processed with MIGEC, discarding single-read molecular identifier groups before consensus assembly and CDR3 extraction. Clonotype tables were post-analysed with VDJtools, and diversity was normalized by down-sampling all datasets to the smallest sample size. To correct batch-related cross-sample contamination, repertoire overlap clustering matched CDR3 amino acid sequences but not nucleotide sequences. TCRdb trimmed public reads at Q25 via fastp, called clones via MiXCR and kept in-frame beta chains. Rows are combined by CDR3 protein, so each entry shows the most common genes and DNA. The V and J calls and clone size are TCRdb's, not the authors'. This sample lists 740,000 or so distinct CDR3 sequences; about 50% were detected once. The ten largest clones add up to about 4.5% of the sample.

Relative to germline, V is 7 bases shorter and J is 3 bases shorter, with 13 bases between their ends. CDR1 is given as ENHRY and CDR2 as SYGVKD, both from the germline V gene. There are 13 amino acids in the CDR3, from cysteine to phenylalanine inclusive. The only DNA kept is the CDR3, 39 bases in frame from the first base. To demonstrate the VDJtools post-analysis software, the study profiled TCR beta repertoires from the peripheral blood of about 13 young patients with multiple sclerosis. The multiple sclerosis patients were children and adolescents between roughly 6 and 16 years of age. This clonotype was sampled from a girl aged 5-17 years with multiple sclerosis. Recombination connected TRBV10-3 to TRBJ2-7; no D gene can be assigned with confidence. The sequenced sample consisted of blood. The bases are TGTGCCATCACGGCGGTGCACCTCTACGAGCAGTACTTC. Translated, this is CAITAVHLYEQYF.